Described below is a single T cell receptor beta chain sequence and its context. Its target is not known. These data are taken from a study of monozygotic twins with inflammatory bowel disease. Study-level findings and limits: What may have added variability to patient repertoires is that immunosuppressive treatments differed.

This CDR3 has 17 residues. Germline lookup yields CDR1 DFQATT and CDR2 SNEGSKA (reference sequence). TCRdb reprocessed the 5' RACE reads, with one entry per CDR3 protein and no DNA. The sample totals approximately 160,000 distinct CDR3 sequences. This sequence originates from a human donor with ulcerative colitis or Crohn's disease, or a healthy co-twin of an affected twin (not recorded which). The chain uses TRBV20-1 and TRBJ1-1; the TRBD1 assignment by TCRdb is unverifiable without DNA. The material sequenced was blood. The CDR3 is CSARGPGQGRGGTEAFF.